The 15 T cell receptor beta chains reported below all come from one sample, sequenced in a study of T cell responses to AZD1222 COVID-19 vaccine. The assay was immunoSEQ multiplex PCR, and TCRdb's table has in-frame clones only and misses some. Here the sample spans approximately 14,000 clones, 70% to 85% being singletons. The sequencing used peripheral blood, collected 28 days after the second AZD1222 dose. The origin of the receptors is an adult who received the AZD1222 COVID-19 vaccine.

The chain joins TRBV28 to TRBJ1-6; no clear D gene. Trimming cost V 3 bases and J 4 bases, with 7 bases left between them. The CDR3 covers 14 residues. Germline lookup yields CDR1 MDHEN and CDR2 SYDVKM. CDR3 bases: TGTGCCAGCAGTTTGGGAGGGTATAATTCACCCCTCCACTTT. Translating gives CASSLGGYNSPLHF.

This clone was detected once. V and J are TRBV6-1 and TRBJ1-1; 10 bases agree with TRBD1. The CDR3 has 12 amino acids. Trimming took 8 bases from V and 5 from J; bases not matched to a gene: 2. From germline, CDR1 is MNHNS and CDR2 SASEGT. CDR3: CASRTGGTEAFF. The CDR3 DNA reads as TGTGCCAGCCGGACAGGGGGAACTGAAGCTTTCTTT.

CDR3 amino acids: CASSPDSTNEKLFF. Here the CDR3 DNA reads TGCGCCAGCAGCCCGGACAGCACTAATGAAAAACTGTTTTTT. The chain links TRBV5-1 to TRBJ1-4, with a tentative D call TRBD1 (6 bases). This CDR3 contains 14 residues. CDR1 and CDR2 from the germline V gene are SGHRS and YFSETQ. Trimming cost V 4 bases and J 2 bases, with 9 bases left between them.

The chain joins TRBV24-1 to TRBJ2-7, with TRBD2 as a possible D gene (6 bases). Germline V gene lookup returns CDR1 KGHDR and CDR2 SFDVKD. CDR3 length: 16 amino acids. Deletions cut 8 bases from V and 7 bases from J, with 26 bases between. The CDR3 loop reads CATTLPPRRPSGEQYF. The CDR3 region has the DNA TGTGCCACCACACTCCCCCCTCGCAGGCCAAGCGGGGAGCAGTACTTC.

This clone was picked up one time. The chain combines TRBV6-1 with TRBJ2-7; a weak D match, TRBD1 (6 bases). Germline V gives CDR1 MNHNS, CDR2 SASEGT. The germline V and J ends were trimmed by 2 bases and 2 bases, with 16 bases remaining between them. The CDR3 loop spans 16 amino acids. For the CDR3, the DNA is TGTGCCAGCAGTGAAACTACAGGGAACCCAACCTACGAGCAGTACTTC. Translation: CASSETTGNPTYEQYF.

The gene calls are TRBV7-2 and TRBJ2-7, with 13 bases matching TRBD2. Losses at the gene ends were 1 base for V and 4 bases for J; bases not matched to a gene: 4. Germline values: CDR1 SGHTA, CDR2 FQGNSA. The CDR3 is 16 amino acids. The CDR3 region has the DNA TGTGCCAGCAGCTTAGTTTTGGGACTAGCGGGATACGAGCAGTACTTC. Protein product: CASSLVLGLAGYEQYF. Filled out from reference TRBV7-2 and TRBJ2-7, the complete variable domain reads GAGVSQSPSNKVTEKGKDVELRCDPISGHTALYWYRQSLGQGLEFLIYFQGNSAPDKSGLPSDRFSAERTGGSVSTLTIQRTQQEDSAVYLCASSLVLGLAGYEQYFGPGTRLTVT.

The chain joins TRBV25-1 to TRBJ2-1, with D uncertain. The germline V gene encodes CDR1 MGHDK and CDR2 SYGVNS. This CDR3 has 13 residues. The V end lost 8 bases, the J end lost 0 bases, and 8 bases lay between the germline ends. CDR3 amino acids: CASLQPSYNEQFF. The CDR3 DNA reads TGTGCCAGCCTCCAACCCTCCTACAATGAGCAGTTCTTC.

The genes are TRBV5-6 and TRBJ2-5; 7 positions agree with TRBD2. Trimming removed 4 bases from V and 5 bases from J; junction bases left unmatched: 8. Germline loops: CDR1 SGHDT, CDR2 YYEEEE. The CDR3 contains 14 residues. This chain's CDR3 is CASSGAGAWETQYF. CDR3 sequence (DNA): TGTGCCAGCAGCGGGGCGGGAGCTTGGGAGACCCAGTACTTC.

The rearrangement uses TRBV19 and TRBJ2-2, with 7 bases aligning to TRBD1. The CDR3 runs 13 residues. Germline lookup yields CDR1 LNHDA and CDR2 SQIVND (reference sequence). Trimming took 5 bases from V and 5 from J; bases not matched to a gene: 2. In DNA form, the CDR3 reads TGTGCCAGTAGTCCGGGACAGACCGGGGAGCTGTTTTTT. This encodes CASSPGQTGELFF.

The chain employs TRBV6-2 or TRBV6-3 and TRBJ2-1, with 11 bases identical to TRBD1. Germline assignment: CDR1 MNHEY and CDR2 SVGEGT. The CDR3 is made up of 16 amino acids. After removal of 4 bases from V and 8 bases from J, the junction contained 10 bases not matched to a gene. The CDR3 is CASSWFRDRGNDEQFF. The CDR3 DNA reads TGTGCCAGCAGTTGGTTCCGGGACAGGGGGAACGATGAGCAGTTCTTC.

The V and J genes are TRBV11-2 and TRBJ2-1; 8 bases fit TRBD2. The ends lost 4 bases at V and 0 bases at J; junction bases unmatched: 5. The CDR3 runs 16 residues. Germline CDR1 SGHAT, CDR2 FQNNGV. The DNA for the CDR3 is TGTGCCAGCAGCTCCGGAGGGACTAGCTCCTACAATGAGCAGTTCTTC. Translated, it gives CASSSGGTSSYNEQFF. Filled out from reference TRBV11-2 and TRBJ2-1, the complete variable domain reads EAGVAQSPRYKIIEKRQSVAFWCNPISGHATLYWYQQILGQGPKLLIQFQNNGVVDDSQLPKDRFSAERLKGVDSTLKIQPAKLEDSAVYLCASSSGGTSSYNEQFFGPGTRLTVL.

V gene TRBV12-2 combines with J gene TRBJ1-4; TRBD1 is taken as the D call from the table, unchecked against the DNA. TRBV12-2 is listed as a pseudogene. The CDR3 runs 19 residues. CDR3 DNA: TGTGCAAGTCGCTTCGAGCCTGCGATGGGCTCTCTATATAATGAAAAACTGTTTTTT. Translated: CASRFEPAMGSLYNEKLFF.

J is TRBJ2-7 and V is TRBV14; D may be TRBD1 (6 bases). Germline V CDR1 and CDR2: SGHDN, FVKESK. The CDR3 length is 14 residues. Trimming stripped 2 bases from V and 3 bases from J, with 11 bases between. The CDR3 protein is CASSQSLQGYEQYF. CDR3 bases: TGTGCCAGCAGCCAAAGCCTACAGGGCTACGAGCAGTACTTC.

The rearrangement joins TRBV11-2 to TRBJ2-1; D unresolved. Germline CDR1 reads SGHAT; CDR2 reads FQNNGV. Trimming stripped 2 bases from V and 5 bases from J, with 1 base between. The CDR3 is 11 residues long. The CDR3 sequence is CASSLHNEQFF. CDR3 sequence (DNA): TGTGCCAGCAGCTTACACAATGAGCAGTTCTTC.

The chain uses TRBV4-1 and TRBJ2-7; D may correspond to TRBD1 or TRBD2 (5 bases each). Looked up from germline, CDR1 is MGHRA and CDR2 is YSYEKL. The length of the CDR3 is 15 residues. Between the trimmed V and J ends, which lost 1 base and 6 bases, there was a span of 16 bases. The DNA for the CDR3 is TGCGCCAGCAGCCAAGGGGTAAGAGGGGCTGCCGAGCAGTACTTC. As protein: CASSQGVRGAAEQYF.